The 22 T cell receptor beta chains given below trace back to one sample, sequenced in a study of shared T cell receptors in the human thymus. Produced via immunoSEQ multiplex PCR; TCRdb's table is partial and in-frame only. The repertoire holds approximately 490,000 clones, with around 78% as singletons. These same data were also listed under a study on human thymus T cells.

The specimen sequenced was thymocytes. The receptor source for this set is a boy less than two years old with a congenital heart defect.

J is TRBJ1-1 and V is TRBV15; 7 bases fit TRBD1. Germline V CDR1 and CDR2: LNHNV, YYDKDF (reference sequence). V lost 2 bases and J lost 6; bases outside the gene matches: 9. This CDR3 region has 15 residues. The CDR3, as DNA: TGTGCCACCAGCAGACCCCGACAGGGATTTGCTGAAGCTTTCTTT. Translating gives CATSRPRQGFAEAFF.

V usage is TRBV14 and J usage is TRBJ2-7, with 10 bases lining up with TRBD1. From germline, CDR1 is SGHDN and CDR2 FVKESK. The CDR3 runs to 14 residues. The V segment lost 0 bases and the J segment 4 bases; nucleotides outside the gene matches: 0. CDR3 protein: CASSQEGQGYEQYF. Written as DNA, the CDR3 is TGTGCCAGCAGCCAAGAGGGACAGGGGTACGAGCAGTACTTC.

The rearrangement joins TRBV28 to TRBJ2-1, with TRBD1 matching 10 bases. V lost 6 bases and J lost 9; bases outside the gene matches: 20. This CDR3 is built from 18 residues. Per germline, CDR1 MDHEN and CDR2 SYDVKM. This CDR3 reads CASSPPLDTDRGRGEQFF. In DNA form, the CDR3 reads TGTGCCAGCAGCCCCCCTTTGGATACGGACAGGGGGAGAGGTGAGCAGTTCTTC. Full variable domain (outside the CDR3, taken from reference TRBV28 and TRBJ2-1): DVKVTQSSRYLVKRTGEKVFLECVQDMDHENMFWYRQDPGLGLRLIYFSYDVKMKEKGDIPEGYSVSREKKERFSLILESASTNQTSMYLCASSPPLDTDRGRGEQFFGPGTRLTVL.

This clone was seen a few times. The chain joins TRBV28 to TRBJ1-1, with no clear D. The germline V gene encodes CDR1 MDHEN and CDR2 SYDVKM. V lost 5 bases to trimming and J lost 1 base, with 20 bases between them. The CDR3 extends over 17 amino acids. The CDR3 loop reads CASSPSPLSQKNTEAFF. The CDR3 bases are TGTGCCAGCAGTCCGTCGCCCCTTTCACAGAAGAACACTGAAGCTTTCTTT.

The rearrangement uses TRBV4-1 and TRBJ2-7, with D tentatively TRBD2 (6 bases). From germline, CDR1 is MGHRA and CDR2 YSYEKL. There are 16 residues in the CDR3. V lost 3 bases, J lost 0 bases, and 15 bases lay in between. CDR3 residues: CASSQYPGTPSYEQYF. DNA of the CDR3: TGCGCCAGCAGCCAGTACCCCGGGACTCCCTCCTACGAGCAGTACTTC.

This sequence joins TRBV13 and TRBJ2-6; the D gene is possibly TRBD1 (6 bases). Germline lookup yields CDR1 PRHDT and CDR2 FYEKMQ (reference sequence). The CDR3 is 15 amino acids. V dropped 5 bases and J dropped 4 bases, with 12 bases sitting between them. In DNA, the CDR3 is TGTGCCAGCAGCCCAGGGGCGCGGGGGGCCAACGTCCTGACTTTC. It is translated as CASSPGARGANVLTF.

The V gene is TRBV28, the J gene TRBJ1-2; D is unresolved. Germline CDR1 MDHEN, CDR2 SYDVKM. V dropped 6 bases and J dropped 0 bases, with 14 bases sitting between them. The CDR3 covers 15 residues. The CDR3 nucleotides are TGTGCCAGCAGCTCCCTGGGAGGGCCTAACTATGGCTACACCTTC. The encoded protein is CASSSLGGPNYGYTF.

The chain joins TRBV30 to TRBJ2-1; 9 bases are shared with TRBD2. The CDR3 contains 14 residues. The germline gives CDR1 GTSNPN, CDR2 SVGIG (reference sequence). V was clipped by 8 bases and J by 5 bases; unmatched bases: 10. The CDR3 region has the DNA TGTGCCATTAGCGGGAGTCTTTCCGACAATGAGCAGTTCTTC. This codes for CAISGSLSDNEQFF.

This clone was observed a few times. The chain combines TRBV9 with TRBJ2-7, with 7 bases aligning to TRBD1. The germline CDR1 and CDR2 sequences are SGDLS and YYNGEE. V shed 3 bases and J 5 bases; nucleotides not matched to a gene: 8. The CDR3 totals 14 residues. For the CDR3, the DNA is TGTGCCAGCAGCGCAGGGGGAGCCATGCACGAGCAGTACTTC. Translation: CASSAGGAMHEQYF.

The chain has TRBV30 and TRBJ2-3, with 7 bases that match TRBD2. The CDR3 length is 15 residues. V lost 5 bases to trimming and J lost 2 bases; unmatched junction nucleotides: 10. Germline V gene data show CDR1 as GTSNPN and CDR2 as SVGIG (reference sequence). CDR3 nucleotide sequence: TGTGCCTGGCATCCTGTTGCGGGAGACACAGATACGCAGTATTTT. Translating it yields CAWHPVAGDTDTQYF.

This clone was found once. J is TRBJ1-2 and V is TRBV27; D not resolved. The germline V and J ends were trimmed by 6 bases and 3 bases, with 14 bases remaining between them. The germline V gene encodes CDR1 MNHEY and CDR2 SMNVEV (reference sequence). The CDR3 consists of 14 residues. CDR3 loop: CASSRLEGYYGYTF. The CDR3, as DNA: TGTGCCAGCAGCCGACTTGAAGGTTACTATGGCTACACCTTC.

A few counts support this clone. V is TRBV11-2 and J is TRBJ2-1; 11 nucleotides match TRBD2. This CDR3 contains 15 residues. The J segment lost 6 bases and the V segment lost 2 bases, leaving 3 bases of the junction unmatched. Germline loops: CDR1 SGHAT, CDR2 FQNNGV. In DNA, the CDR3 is TGTGCCAGCAGCTTACAGGGACTAGCGGTCAATGAGCAGTTCTTC. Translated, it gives CASSLQGLAVNEQFF. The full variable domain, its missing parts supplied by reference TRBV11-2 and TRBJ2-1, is EAGVAQSPRYKIIEKRQSVAFWCNPISGHATLYWYQQILGQGPKLLIQFQNNGVVDDSQLPKDRFSAERLKGVDSTLKIQPAKLEDSAVYLCASSLQGLAVNEQFFGPGTRLTVL.

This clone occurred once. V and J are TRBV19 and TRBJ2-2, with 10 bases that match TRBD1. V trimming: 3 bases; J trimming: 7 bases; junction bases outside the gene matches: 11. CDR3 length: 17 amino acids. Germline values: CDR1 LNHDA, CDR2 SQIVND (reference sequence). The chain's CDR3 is CASSILKGQGINGELFF. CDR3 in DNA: TGTGCCAGTAGTATCCTGAAGGGACAGGGGATTAACGGGGAGCTGTTTTTT.

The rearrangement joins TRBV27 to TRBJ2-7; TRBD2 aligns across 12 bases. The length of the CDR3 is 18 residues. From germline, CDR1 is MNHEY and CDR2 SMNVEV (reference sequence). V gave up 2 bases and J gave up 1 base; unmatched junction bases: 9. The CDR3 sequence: CASSLIRPTSGRSYEQYF. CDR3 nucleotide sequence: TGTGCCAGCAGTTTAATCAGGCCGACTAGCGGGAGATCCTACGAGCAGTACTTC.

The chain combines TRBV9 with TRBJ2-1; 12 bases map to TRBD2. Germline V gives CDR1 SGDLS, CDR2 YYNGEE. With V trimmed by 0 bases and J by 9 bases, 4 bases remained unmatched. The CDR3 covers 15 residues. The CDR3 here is CASSVGLAGDGEQFF. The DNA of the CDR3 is TGTGCCAGCAGCGTAGGACTAGCGGGAGACGGTGAGCAGTTCTTC.

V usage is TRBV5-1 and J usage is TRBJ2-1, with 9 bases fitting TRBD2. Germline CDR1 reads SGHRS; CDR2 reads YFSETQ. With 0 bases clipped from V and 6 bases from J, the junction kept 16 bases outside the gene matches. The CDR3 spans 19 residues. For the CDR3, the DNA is TGCGCCAGCAGCTTGGCCTGCCCACTAGCGGGCATCTTTTGCAATGAGCAGTTCTTC. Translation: CASSLACPLAGIFCNEQFF.

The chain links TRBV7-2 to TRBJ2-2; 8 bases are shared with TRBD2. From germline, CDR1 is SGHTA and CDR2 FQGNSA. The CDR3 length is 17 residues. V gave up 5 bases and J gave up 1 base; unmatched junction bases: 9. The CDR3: CASSPRKRERNTGELFF. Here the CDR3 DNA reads TGTGCCAGCAGCCCAAGGAAGCGGGAGCGGAACACCGGGGAGCTGTTTTTT.

The CDR3 DNA reads as TGTGCCAGCAGCCTCTATGGTCAAAAGACTGAAGCTTTCTTT. It encodes CASSLYGQKTEAFF. The chain couples TRBV7-2 to TRBJ1-1; D is uncertain. Germline CDR1 is SGHTA and CDR2 is FQGNSA. The CDR3 runs to 14 residues. Trimming cost V 5 bases and J 5 bases, with 15 bases left between them.

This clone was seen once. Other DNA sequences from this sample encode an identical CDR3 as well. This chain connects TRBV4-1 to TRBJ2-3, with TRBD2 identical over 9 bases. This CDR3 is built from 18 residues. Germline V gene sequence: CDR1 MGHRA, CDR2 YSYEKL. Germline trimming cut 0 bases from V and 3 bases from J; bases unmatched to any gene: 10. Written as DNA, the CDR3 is TGCGCCAGCAGCCAAGAGGTGGATAGCGGGAGTAGGACAGATACGCAGTATTTT. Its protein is CASSQEVDSGSRTDTQYF.

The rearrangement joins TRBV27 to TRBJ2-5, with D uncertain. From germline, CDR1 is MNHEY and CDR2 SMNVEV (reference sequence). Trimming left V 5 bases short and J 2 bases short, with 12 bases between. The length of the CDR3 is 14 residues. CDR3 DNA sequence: TGTGCCAGCAGTCTCATTGGGCCACAAGAGACCCAGTACTTC. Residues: CASSLIGPQETQYF.

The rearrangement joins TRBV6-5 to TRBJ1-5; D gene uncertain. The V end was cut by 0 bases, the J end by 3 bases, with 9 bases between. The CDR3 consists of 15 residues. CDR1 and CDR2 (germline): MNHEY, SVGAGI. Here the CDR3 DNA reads TGTGCCAGCAGTTACTCTGTCCACTCCAATCAGCCCCAGCATTTT. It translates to CASSYSVHSNQPQHF.

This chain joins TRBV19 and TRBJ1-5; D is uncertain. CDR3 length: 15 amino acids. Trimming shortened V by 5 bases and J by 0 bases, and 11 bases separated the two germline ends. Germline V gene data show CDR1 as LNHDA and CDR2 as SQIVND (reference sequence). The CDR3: CASSPLPGSNQPQHF. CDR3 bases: TGTGCCAGTAGTCCGCTACCCGGTAGCAATCAGCCCCAGCATTTT.